This TCR beta chain derives from a study of T cells in Graves' hyperthyroidism and ophthalmopathy. Reasons for excluding patients were uncontrolled infection, other autoimmune disease, pregnancy or lactation. Clinical symptoms, serum thyroxine, TRAb, thyroid ultrasound and orbital computed tomography informed diagnoses. CDR3 length equals 14 residues. V lost 7 bases, J lost 3 bases, and 10 bases lay in between. Germline V gives CDR1 SNHLY, CDR2 FYNNEI. A word on this clonotype: Antigen specificity is unknown.

General observations from the study: Ophthalmopathy was model-predicted a median around 6.7 months pre-onset.

TCR beta CDR3 regions were amplified from RNA transcripts. TCR CDR3 underwent first-round RT-PCR with the HTBI primer set. Via MiXCR, TCRdb re-called the multiplex PCR reads, giving one row per CDR3 protein. In the table there are roughly 640,000 distinct CDR3 sequences, approximately 15% of which are singletons. The gene calls are TRBV2 and TRBJ2-6, with D perhaps TRBD1 (7 bases). The specimen sequenced was blood. The source of this sequence is a woman in her thirties or forties with Graves' ophthalmopathy. CDR3: CASTGGNGANVLTF. As DNA, the CDR3 is TGTGCCAGCACAGGGGGGAATGGGGCCAACGTCCTGACTTTC.